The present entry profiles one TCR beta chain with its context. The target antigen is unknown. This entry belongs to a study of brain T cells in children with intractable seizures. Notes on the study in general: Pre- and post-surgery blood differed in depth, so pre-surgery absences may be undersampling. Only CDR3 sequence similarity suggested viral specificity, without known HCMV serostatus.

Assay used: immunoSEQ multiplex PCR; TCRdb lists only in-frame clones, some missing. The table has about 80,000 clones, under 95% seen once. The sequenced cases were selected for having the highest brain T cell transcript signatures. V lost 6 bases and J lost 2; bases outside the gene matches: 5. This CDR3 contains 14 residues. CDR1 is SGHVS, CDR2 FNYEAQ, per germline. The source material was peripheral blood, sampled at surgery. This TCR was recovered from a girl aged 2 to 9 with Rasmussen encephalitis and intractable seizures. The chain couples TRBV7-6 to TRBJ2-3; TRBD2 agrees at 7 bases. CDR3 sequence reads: CASSLADNTDTQYF. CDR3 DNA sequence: TGTGCCAGCAGTCTAGCGGATAACACAGATACGCAGTATTTT.